Following are 25 T cell receptor beta chains from one sample sequenced in a study of blood T cell repertoires in COVID-19. TCRdb's copy holds only in-frame clones and misses some; the assay was immunoSEQ multiplex PCR. The sample lists roughly 220,000 clones; 80% to 90% were seen once. Material: PBMCs or T cells enriched from blood (not recorded which). The receptors shown here come from a woman aged 35 to 49 with acute COVID-19.

This clone was counted a single time. The chain uses TRBV24-1 and TRBJ1-4, with TRBD1 matching over 7 bases. CDR1 is KGHDR, CDR2 SFDVKD, per germline. There are 11 residues in the CDR3. J gave up 8 bases and V 11 bases, and 4 bases lay outside the gene matches. CDR3 bases: TGTGCCAAGACAGGGTGGGAAAAACTGTTTTTT. The encoded protein is CAKTGWEKLFF.

V gene TRBV19 combines with J gene TRBJ2-2; D call uncertain. The V end was cut by 10 bases, the J end by 10 bases, with 10 bases between. The CDR3 length is 10 residues. CDR1 is LNHDA and CDR2 is SQIVND in the germline V gene (reference sequence). Here the CDR3 DNA reads TGTGCCACCGGTATGAAGGAGCTGTTTTTT. Translation: CATGMKELFF.

The J gene is TRBJ2-7, the V gene TRBV18; maybe TRBD1 (6 bases). Germline CDR1 reads KGHSH; CDR2 reads LQKENI. The V end lost 5 bases, the J end lost 3 bases, and 14 bases lay between the germline ends. The CDR3 is made up of 14 amino acids. The CDR3 protein is CASSSGQTIYEQYF. CDR3 bases: TGTGCCAGCTCATCTGGACAGACCATCTACGAGCAGTACTTC.

The genes are TRBV30 and TRBJ1-5; unclear D gene. The germline V gene has CDR1 GTSNPN and CDR2 SVGIG (reference sequence). The CDR3 is 13 residues long. Trimming left V 0 bases short and J 4 bases short, with 7 bases between. CDR3 in amino acids: CAWSVAGNQPQHF. CDR3 DNA: TGTGCCTGGAGTGTCGCGGGTAATCAGCCCCAGCATTTT.

The genes are TRBV28 and TRBJ1-1; TRBD1 agrees at 10 bases. This CDR3 has 12 amino acids. From germline, CDR1 is MDHEN and CDR2 SYDVKM. V shed 7 bases and J 8 bases; nucleotides not matched to a gene: 4. CDR3 amino acids: CASKLGQGEAFF. CDR3 bases: TGTGCCAGCAAGCTGGGACAGGGGGAAGCTTTCTTT.

V is TRBV19 and J is TRBJ2-1; 9 nucleotides align to TRBD1. This CDR3 spans 14 amino acids. V dropped 7 bases and J dropped 6; count of bases not matched to a gene: 7. Germline V gene lookup returns CDR1 LNHDA and CDR2 SQIVND (reference sequence). The CDR3 bases are TGTGCCAGTAACCCACAGGGGGCAGGCAATGAGCAGTTCTTC. Protein product: CASNPQGAGNEQFF.

The rearrangement links TRBV11-1 to TRBJ1-2; 7 nucleotides match TRBD1. Germline lookup yields CDR1 SGHAT and CDR2 FQDESV (reference sequence). V shed 1 base and J 0 bases; nucleotides not matched to a gene: 2. CDR3 length equals 15 residues. The CDR3 loop is CASSLEGTANYGYTF. The CDR3 DNA follows: TGTGCCAGCAGCTTAGAGGGGACAGCTAACTATGGCTACACCTTC. The whole variable domain, remainder taken from reference TRBV11-1 and TRBJ1-2, is EAEVAQSPRYKITEKSQAVAFWCDPISGHATLYWYRQILGQGPELLVQFQDESVVDDSQLPKDRFSAERLKGVDSTLKIQPAELGDSAMYLCASSLEGTANYGYTFGSGTRLTVV.

The chain uses TRBV20-1 and TRBJ1-6; 10 bases are shared with TRBD1. This CDR3 region has 15 residues. J gave up 7 bases and V 3 bases, and 6 bases lay outside the gene matches. Germline values: CDR1 DFQATT, CDR2 SNEGSKA (reference sequence). The CDR3 region is CSASQGTGVNSPLHF. The CDR3 DNA reads as TGCAGTGCTAGTCAGGGGACAGGGGTCAATTCACCCCTCCACTTT.

The V gene is TRBV7-3, the J gene TRBJ1-6; 8 bases are shared with TRBD1. From germline, CDR1 is SGHTA and CDR2 FQGTGA. This CDR3 has 16 amino acids. V dropped 2 bases and J dropped 9; count of bases not matched to a gene: 9. The CDR3 sequence is CASSLGAGGVGSPLHF. The CDR3 coding sequence is TGTGCCAGCAGCTTAGGGGCAGGGGGCGTTGGTTCACCCCTCCACTTT.

In its sample, this clone was seen a few times. The chain combines TRBV11-1 with TRBJ2-2, with a weak D call TRBD1 (6 bases). The V end was cut by 1 base, the J end by 6 bases, with 15 bases between. Germline CDR1 reads SGHAT; CDR2 reads FQDESV (reference sequence). The CDR3 is 16 residues long. The CDR3 region has the DNA TGTGCCAGCAGCTTAGAAGGGACACCTCGTGCCGGGGAGCTGTTTTTT. Translating it yields CASSLEGTPRAGELFF. Full variable domain (remainder filled in from reference TRBV11-1 and TRBJ2-2): EAEVAQSPRYKITEKSQAVAFWCDPISGHATLYWYRQILGQGPELLVQFQDESVVDDSQLPKDRFSAERLKGVDSTLKIQPAELGDSAMYLCASSLEGTPRAGELFFGEGSRLTVL.

The chain employs TRBV30 and TRBJ1-1, with unresolved D. Deletions cut 2 bases from V and 4 bases from J, with 11 bases between. Germline-derived CDR1 and CDR2 are GTSNPN and SVGIG (reference sequence). The CDR3 runs to 13 residues. The CDR3 here is CAWSLDSGTEAFF. CDR3 nucleotides: TGTGCCTGGAGTCTAGATTCGGGCACTGAAGCTTTCTTT.

The chain has TRBV3-1 (or the pseudogene TRBV3-2) and TRBJ2-3, with TRBD2 matching over 7 bases. The CDR3 consists of 15 residues. The germline gives CDR1 LGHDT, CDR2 YNNKEL (reference sequence). Trimming cost V 1 base and J 2 bases; bases outside gene matches: 3. The CDR3 is CASSQASGFTDTQYF. The CDR3 DNA follows: TGTGCCAGCAGCCAAGCTAGCGGATTCACAGATACGCAGTATTTT.

The chain uses TRBV5-4 and TRBJ2-7; TRBD2 matches 11 bases. There are 17 residues in the CDR3. Germline values: CDR1 SGHNT, CDR2 YYREEE (reference sequence). V trimming: 2 bases; J trimming: 2 bases; junction bases outside the gene matches: 9. In nucleotides, the CDR3 is TGTGCCAGCAGCTTAACCAAACTAGCGGGAGTGCCCTACGAGCAGTACTTC. Its translation is CASSLTKLAGVPYEQYF. Using reference TRBV5-4 and TRBJ2-7 for the parts outside the CDR3, the full variable domain is ETGVTQSPTHLIKTRGQQVTLRCSSQSGHNTVSWYQQALGQGPQFIFQYYREEENGRGNFPPRFSGLQFPNYSSELNVNALELDDSALYLCASSLTKLAGVPYEQYFGPGTRLTVT.

J is TRBJ2-2 and V is TRBV28; TRBD2 might be the D (6 bases). The V gene's germline CDR1 is MDHEN and CDR2 SYDVKM. This CDR3 is 15 amino acids long. The V end lost 1 base, the J end lost 7 bases, and 13 bases lay between the germline ends. CDR3 nucleotide sequence: TGTGCCAGCAGTTTATTAGCGGTCACAGTCGGGGAGCTGTTTTTT. Protein: CASSLLAVTVGELFF. Looking up the rest from reference TRBV28 and TRBJ2-2 gives the full variable domain: DVKVTQSSRYLVKRTGEKVFLECVQDMDHENMFWYRQDPGLGLRLIYFSYDVKMKEKGDIPEGYSVSREKKERFSLILESASTNQTSMYLCASSLLAVTVGELFFGEGSRLTVL.

This sequence joins TRBV3-1 (or the pseudogene TRBV3-2) and TRBJ2-2; D unresolved. CDR1 is LGHDT, CDR2 YNNKEL, per germline (reference sequence). The CDR3 has 13 amino acids. Trimming removed 3 bases at V and 4 bases at J, with 6 bases between. In DNA form, the CDR3 reads TGTGCCAGCAGCCAGAGAATCACCGGGGAGCTGTTTTTT. Translating it yields CASSQRITGELFF.

J is TRBJ1-2 and V is TRBV20-1, with D tentatively TRBD1 (6 bases). The germline CDR1 and CDR2 sequences are DFQATT and SNEGSKA (reference sequence). The CDR3 runs 11 residues. CDR3 loop: CSAGARKGYTF. In nucleotides, the CDR3 is TGCAGCGCGGGGGCCCGGAAAGGCTACACCTTC.

The chain uses TRBV28 and TRBJ1-2; no reliable D call. Trimming removed 8 bases from V and 5 bases from J, with 9 bases in between. The CDR3 has 11 residues. Germline loops: CDR1 MDHEN, CDR2 SYDVKM. In DNA, the CDR3 is TGTGCCAGCCTTGAGAGATATGGCTACACCTTC. It specifies CASLERYGYTF.

The chain employs TRBV28 and TRBJ2-3; tentative D call: TRBD1 (6 bases). Germline assignment: CDR1 MDHEN and CDR2 SYDVKM. The CDR3 covers 14 residues. V was pared by 8 bases and J by 1 base, with 13 bases between. CDR3 residues: CASSRGHRTDTQYF. CDR3 DNA sequence: TGTGCCAGCTCCCGGGGACACCGCACAGATACGCAGTATTTT.

The chain combines TRBV12-3 or TRBV12-4 with TRBJ1-5; D is possibly TRBD1 (6 bases). Trimming removed 7 bases from V and 0 bases from J, with 7 bases in between. This CDR3 contains 13 residues. The CDR3 region is CASTTGSNQPQHF. In DNA form, the CDR3 reads TGTGCCAGCACGACAGGTAGCAATCAGCCCCAGCATTTT.

The rearrangement uses TRBV3-1 (or the pseudogene TRBV3-2) and TRBJ2-7; 8 nucleotides line up with TRBD1. The junction had 2 bases not matched to a gene; V was cut back by 1 base and J by 12 bases. The CDR3 loop spans 11 amino acids. The germline gives CDR1 LGHDT, CDR2 YNNKEL (reference sequence). CDR3 protein: CASSQGTGLYF. The CDR3 coding sequence is TGTGCCAGCAGCCAAGGGACAGGGCTGTACTTC.

The rearrangement joins TRBV9 to TRBJ1-1; D might be TRBD1 (6 bases). The CDR3 length is 14 residues. Germline loops: CDR1 SGDLS, CDR2 YYNGEE. V lost 2 bases, J lost 4 bases, and 12 bases lay in between. CDR3 bases: TGTGCCAGCAGCGTGCACAGGGAGAGCACTGAAGCTTTCTTT. This codes for CASSVHRESTEAFF.

This chain links TRBV7-9 with TRBJ2-3, with 14 nucleotides matching TRBD2. Germline CDR1 is SEHNR and CDR2 is FQNEAQ (reference sequence). The CDR3 consists of 16 residues. J gave up 6 bases and V 5 bases, and 7 bases lay outside the gene matches. The CDR3 here is CASSTGTSGRGDTQYF. In nucleotides, the CDR3 is TGTGCCAGCAGCACCGGGACTAGCGGGAGAGGGGATACGCAGTATTTT.

A few counts support this clone. J is TRBJ1-2 and V is TRBV28; 7 bases are shared with TRBD1. V shed 6 bases and J 7 bases; nucleotides not matched to a gene: 8. The CDR3 consists of 13 residues. CDR1 is MDHEN and CDR2 is SYDVKM in the germline V gene. CDR3 region: CASRKGAIAGYTF. The CDR3 DNA follows: TGTGCCAGCAGAAAGGGGGCTATTGCTGGCTACACCTTC.

The rearrangement links TRBV9 to TRBJ1-4; D remains unclear. The CDR3 runs 13 residues. Germline V gene lookup returns CDR1 SGDLS and CDR2 YYNGEE. The V and J ends lost 4 bases and 5 bases respectively, with 9 bases between them. CDR3 region: CASSLDTNEKLFF. The CDR3 DNA reads as TGTGCCAGCAGCCTAGACACGAATGAAAAACTGTTTTTT.

The chain recombines TRBV6-5 with TRBJ1-1; D is undetermined. V dropped 4 bases and J dropped 1 base, with 7 bases sitting between them. The germline V gene encodes CDR1 MNHEY and CDR2 SVGAGI. The CDR3 consists of 13 residues. The CDR3 DNA follows: TGTGCCAGCAGTTTGCGGAGGAACACTGAAGCTTTCTTT. As protein: CASSLRRNTEAFF.